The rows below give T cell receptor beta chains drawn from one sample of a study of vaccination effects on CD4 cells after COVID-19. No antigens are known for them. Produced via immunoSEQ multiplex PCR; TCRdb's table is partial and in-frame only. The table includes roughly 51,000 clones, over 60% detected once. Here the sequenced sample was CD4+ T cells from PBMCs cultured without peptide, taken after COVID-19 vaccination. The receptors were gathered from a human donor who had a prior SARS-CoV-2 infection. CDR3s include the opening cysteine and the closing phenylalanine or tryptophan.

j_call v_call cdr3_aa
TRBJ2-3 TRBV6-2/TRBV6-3 CASSRTTGTDTQYF
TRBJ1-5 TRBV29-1 CSGADRASKGEQPQHF
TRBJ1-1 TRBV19 CASSSGEGTEAFF
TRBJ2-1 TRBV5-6 CASSLVASGDRNEQFF
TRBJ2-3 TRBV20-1 CSARSTDTQYF
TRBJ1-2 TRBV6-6 CASTKTQGAGNYGYTF
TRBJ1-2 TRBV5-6 CASSPGNYGYTF
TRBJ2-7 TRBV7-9 CASSLGHPPPGEQYF
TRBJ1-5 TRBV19 CASRNTRFYQPQHF
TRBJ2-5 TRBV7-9 CASSLVGGETQYF
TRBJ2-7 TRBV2 CASSDRENRYF
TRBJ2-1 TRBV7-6 CASSKSGDAYNEQFF
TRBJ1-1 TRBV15 CATSLRGGTEAFF
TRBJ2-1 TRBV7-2 CASSLEGLNLNGLYEQFF
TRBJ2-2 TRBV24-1 CATAEGNTGELFF
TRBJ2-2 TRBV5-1 CASSLVRLNTGELFF
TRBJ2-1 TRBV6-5 CASRKIELPYNEQFF
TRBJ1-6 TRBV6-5 CASSPRKNSPLHF
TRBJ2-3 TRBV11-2 CASSLGRRTSTDTQYF
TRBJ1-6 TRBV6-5 CASSYSMNSPLHF
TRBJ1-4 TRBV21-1 CASSGRQGIPHANEKLFF
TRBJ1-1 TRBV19 CASSIVRLRDTEAFF
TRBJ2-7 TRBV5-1 CASSLVRQGYSYEQYF
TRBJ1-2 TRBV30 CAWQGGDGYTF
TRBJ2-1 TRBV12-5 CASGSPSGLAGGWEFF
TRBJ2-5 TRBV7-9 CASSLAGVGETQYF
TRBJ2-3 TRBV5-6 CASSLTSGDTQYF
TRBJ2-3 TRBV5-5 CASSPRWGQGTDTQYF
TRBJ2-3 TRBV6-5 CASSSSTDTQYF
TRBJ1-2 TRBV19 CASSIEDAGTFGYTF
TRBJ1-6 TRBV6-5 CASSRTVNSPLHF
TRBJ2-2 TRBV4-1 CASSLSPGEPGELFF
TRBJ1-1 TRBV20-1 CSASWTQGNTEAFF
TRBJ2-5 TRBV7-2 CASRFSGSGAQYF
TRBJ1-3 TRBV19 CASSRDSIGNTIYF
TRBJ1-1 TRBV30 CAWSSLGTGRTEAFF
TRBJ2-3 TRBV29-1 CSVRGSPGEDTQYF
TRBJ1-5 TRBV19 CASSTFRTEEPQHF
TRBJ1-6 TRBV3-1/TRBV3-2 CASSQPGPNSPLHF
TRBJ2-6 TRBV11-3 CASSSDRGSGANVLTF
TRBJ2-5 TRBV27 CASSSGTGGGETQYF
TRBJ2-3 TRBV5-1 CASSLVTGSSTDTQYF